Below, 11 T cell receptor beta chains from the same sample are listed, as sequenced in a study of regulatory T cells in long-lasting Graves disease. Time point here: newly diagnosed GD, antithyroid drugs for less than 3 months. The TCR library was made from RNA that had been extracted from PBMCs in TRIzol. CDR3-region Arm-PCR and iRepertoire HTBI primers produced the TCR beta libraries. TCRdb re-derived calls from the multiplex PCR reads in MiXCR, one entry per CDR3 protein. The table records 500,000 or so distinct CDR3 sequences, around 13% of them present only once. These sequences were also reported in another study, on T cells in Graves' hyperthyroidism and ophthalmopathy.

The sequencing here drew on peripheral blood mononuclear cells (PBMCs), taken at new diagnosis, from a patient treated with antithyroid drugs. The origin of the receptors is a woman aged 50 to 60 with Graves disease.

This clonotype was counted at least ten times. CDR3 protein: CASSSRRVSEQYF. Written as DNA, the CDR3 is TGTGCCAGCAGTTCCCGCAGAGTCTCTGAGCAGTACTTC. This chain uses TRBV28 with TRBJ2-7, with unresolved D. Germline assignment: CDR1 MDHEN and CDR2 SYDVKM. V was clipped by 4 bases and J by 7 bases, with 14 bases between them. The CDR3 is 13 residues long.

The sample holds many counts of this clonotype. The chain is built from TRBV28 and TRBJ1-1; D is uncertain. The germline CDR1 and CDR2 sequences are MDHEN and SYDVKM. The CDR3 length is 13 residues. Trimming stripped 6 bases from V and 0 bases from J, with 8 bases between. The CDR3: CASSLTVNTEAFF. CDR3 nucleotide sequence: TGTGCCAGCAGCTTAACGGTGAACACTGAAGCTTTCTTT.

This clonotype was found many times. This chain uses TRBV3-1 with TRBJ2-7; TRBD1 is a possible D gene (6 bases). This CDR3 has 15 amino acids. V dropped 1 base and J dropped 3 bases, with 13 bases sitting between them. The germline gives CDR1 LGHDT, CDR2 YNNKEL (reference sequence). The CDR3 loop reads CASSQAPLTGYEQYF. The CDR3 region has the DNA TGTGCCAGCAGCCAAGCCCCTTTGACAGGCTACGAGCAGTACTTC.

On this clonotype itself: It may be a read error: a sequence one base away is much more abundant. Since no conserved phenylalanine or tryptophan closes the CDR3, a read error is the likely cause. DNA for the CDR3: TGTGCCAGCAAACTAGCGGGAGAAGAGACCCAGTACCTC. Encoded protein: CASKLAGEETQYL. J is TRBJ2-5 and V is TRBV2, with TRBD2 identical over 11 bases. Trimming cost V 7 bases and J 3 bases; bases outside gene matches: 1. This CDR3 region has 13 residues. The germline V gene has CDR1 SNHLY and CDR2 FYNNEI.

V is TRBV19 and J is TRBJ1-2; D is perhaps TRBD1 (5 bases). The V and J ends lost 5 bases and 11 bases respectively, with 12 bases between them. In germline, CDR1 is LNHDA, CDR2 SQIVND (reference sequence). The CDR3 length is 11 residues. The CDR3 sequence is CASSFGALYTF. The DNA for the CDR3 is TGTGCCAGTAGTTTCGGGGCGTTATACACCTTC.

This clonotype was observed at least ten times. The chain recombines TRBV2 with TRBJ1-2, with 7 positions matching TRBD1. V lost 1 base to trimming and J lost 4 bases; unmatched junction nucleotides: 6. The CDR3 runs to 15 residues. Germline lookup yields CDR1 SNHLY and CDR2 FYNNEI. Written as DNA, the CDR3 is TGTGCCAGCAGTGAAGGACAGGGAAGTACCTATGGCTACACCTTC. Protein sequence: CASSEGQGSTYGYTF.

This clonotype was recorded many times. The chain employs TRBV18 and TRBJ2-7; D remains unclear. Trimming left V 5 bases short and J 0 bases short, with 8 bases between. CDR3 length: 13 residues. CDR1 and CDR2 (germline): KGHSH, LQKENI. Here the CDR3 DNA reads TGTGCCAGCTCAACTTATGTCTCCTACGAGCAGTACTTC. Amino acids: CASSTYVSYEQYF. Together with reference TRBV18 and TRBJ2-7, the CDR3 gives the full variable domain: NAGVMQNPRHLVRRRGQEARLRCSPMKGHSHVYWYRQLPEEGLKFMVYLQKENIIDESGMPKERFSAEFPKEGPSILRIQQVVRGDSAAYFCASSTYVSYEQYFGPGTRLTVT.

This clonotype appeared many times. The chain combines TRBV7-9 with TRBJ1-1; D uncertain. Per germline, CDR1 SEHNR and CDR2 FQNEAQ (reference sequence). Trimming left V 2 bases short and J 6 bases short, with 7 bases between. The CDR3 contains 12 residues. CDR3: CASSLFSAEAFF. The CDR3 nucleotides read TGTGCCAGCAGCTTATTTAGCGCTGAAGCTTTCTTT. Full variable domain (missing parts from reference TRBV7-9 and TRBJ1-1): DTGVSQNPRHKITKRGQNVTFRCDPISEHNRLYWYRQTLGQGPEFLTYFQNEAQLEKSRLLSDRFSAERPKGSFSTLEIQRTEQGDSAMYLCASSLFSAEAFFGQGTRLTVV.

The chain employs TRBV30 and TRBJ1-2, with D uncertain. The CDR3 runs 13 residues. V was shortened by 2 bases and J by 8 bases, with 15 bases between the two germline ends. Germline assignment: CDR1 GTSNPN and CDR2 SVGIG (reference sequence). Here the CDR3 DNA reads TGTGCCTGGAGTTTCCGGTCTGTAGAGGGCTACACCTTC. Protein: CAWSFRSVEGYTF.

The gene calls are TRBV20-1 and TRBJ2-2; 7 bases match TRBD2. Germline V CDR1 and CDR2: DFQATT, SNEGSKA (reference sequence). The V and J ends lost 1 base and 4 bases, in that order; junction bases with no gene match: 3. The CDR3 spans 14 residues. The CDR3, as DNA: TGCAGTGCTAGAGTGGGGAGGGGCACCGGGGAGCTGTTTTTT. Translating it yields CSARVGRGTGELFF.

The CDR3 bases are TGCGCCAGCAGCCTAACGACTAGCGGGATAGGCGAGCAGTACTTC. This translates into CASSLTTSGIGEQYF. J is TRBJ2-7 and V is TRBV5-1; TRBD2 matches 11 bases. The germline V gene encodes CDR1 SGHRS and CDR2 YFSETQ. This CDR3 has 15 amino acids. V dropped 4 bases and J dropped 6; count of bases not matched to a gene: 9.